This note documents a single T cell receptor (beta chain) sequence. Its antigen is undetermined. Time point specified: newly diagnosed GD, antithyroid drugs for less than 3 months. From PBMCs, RNA was extracted and then used to make the TCR library. Each of the patients was recruited from an endocrinology department situated in Xi'an, China. Libraries of TCR beta came from iRepertoire HTBI primers plus Arm-PCR of CDR3 regions. A single record per CDR3 protein comes from TCRdb applying MiXCR to the multiplex PCR reads. The sample holds more than 450,000 distinct CDR3 sequences, roughly 15% seen once. The entry originates in a study of regulatory T cells in long-lasting Graves disease. The study's findings and limits: Reduced TCR diversity was observed in persistent Graves' patients versus newly diagnosed patients.

Trimming cost V 0 bases and J 10 bases, with 9 bases left between them. In germline, CDR1 is SGHDT, CDR2 YYEEEE. This CDR3 is 12 amino acids long. The data also belong to a second study, concerning T cells in Graves' hyperthyroidism and ophthalmopathy. That report notes: Initially, a first-round RT-PCR of the TCR CDR3 employed the HTBI primer set. For ophthalmopathy, model prediction preceded onset by a median 6.5 months.

This sample comprised peripheral blood mononuclear cells (PBMCs), obtained at new diagnosis, from a patient treated with antithyroid drugs. The sequence was obtained from a middle-aged man with Graves disease. The chain combines TRBV5-6 with TRBJ2-3; D uncertain. CDR3 coding DNA: TGTGCCAGCAGCTTGGGAAGTCTTGCGCAGTATTTT. Its protein is CASSLGSLAQYF.